The present T cell receptor beta chain was sequenced within a study of cytomegalovirus exposure and HLA in healthy donors. General study results and limits: Clusters of TCRs from the first cohort tended to co-occur in the roughly 120 validation repertoires (as a later analysis found). The authors confirmed in vitro that three CMV-associated chains were specific for CMV antigens.

To note about this clone: Antigen unknown.

This CDR3 comprises 14 residues. Per germline, CDR1 LNHDA and CDR2 SQIVND (reference sequence). The V segment lost 10 bases and the J segment 10 bases; nucleotides outside the gene matches: 11. Donors were drawn from the approximately 120-subject validation cohort, separate from the roughly 700-subject first cohort. This table comes from immunoSEQ multiplex PCR, and its TCRdb copy is limited to in-frame clones, with some not included. The sample records more than 45,000 clones, about 88% being singletons. Sequences were obtained from PBMCs. This rearrangement joins TRBV19 to TRBJ1-6; 9 bases match TRBD1. This TCR derives from a woman younger than 35 in good health and CMV-seronegative. CDR3 nucleotide sequence: TGTGCCACTCACCCGGGACAGGGCGTCTCACCCCTCCACTTT. This codes for CATHPGQGVSPLHF.